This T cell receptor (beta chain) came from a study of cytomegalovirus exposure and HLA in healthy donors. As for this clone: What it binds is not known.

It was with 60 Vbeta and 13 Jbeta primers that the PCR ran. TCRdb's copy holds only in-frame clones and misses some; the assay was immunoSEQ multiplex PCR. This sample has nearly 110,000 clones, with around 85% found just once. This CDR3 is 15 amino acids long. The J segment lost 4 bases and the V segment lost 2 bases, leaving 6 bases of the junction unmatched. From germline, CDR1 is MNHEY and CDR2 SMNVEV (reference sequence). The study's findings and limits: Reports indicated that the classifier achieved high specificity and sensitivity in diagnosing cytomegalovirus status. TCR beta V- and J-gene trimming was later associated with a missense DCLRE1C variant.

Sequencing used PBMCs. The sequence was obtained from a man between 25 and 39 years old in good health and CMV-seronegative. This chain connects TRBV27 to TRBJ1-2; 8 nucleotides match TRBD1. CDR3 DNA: TGTGCCAGCAGTTTAAGAAACGGACAGGGCTATGGCTACACCTTC. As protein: CASSLRNGQGYGYTF.